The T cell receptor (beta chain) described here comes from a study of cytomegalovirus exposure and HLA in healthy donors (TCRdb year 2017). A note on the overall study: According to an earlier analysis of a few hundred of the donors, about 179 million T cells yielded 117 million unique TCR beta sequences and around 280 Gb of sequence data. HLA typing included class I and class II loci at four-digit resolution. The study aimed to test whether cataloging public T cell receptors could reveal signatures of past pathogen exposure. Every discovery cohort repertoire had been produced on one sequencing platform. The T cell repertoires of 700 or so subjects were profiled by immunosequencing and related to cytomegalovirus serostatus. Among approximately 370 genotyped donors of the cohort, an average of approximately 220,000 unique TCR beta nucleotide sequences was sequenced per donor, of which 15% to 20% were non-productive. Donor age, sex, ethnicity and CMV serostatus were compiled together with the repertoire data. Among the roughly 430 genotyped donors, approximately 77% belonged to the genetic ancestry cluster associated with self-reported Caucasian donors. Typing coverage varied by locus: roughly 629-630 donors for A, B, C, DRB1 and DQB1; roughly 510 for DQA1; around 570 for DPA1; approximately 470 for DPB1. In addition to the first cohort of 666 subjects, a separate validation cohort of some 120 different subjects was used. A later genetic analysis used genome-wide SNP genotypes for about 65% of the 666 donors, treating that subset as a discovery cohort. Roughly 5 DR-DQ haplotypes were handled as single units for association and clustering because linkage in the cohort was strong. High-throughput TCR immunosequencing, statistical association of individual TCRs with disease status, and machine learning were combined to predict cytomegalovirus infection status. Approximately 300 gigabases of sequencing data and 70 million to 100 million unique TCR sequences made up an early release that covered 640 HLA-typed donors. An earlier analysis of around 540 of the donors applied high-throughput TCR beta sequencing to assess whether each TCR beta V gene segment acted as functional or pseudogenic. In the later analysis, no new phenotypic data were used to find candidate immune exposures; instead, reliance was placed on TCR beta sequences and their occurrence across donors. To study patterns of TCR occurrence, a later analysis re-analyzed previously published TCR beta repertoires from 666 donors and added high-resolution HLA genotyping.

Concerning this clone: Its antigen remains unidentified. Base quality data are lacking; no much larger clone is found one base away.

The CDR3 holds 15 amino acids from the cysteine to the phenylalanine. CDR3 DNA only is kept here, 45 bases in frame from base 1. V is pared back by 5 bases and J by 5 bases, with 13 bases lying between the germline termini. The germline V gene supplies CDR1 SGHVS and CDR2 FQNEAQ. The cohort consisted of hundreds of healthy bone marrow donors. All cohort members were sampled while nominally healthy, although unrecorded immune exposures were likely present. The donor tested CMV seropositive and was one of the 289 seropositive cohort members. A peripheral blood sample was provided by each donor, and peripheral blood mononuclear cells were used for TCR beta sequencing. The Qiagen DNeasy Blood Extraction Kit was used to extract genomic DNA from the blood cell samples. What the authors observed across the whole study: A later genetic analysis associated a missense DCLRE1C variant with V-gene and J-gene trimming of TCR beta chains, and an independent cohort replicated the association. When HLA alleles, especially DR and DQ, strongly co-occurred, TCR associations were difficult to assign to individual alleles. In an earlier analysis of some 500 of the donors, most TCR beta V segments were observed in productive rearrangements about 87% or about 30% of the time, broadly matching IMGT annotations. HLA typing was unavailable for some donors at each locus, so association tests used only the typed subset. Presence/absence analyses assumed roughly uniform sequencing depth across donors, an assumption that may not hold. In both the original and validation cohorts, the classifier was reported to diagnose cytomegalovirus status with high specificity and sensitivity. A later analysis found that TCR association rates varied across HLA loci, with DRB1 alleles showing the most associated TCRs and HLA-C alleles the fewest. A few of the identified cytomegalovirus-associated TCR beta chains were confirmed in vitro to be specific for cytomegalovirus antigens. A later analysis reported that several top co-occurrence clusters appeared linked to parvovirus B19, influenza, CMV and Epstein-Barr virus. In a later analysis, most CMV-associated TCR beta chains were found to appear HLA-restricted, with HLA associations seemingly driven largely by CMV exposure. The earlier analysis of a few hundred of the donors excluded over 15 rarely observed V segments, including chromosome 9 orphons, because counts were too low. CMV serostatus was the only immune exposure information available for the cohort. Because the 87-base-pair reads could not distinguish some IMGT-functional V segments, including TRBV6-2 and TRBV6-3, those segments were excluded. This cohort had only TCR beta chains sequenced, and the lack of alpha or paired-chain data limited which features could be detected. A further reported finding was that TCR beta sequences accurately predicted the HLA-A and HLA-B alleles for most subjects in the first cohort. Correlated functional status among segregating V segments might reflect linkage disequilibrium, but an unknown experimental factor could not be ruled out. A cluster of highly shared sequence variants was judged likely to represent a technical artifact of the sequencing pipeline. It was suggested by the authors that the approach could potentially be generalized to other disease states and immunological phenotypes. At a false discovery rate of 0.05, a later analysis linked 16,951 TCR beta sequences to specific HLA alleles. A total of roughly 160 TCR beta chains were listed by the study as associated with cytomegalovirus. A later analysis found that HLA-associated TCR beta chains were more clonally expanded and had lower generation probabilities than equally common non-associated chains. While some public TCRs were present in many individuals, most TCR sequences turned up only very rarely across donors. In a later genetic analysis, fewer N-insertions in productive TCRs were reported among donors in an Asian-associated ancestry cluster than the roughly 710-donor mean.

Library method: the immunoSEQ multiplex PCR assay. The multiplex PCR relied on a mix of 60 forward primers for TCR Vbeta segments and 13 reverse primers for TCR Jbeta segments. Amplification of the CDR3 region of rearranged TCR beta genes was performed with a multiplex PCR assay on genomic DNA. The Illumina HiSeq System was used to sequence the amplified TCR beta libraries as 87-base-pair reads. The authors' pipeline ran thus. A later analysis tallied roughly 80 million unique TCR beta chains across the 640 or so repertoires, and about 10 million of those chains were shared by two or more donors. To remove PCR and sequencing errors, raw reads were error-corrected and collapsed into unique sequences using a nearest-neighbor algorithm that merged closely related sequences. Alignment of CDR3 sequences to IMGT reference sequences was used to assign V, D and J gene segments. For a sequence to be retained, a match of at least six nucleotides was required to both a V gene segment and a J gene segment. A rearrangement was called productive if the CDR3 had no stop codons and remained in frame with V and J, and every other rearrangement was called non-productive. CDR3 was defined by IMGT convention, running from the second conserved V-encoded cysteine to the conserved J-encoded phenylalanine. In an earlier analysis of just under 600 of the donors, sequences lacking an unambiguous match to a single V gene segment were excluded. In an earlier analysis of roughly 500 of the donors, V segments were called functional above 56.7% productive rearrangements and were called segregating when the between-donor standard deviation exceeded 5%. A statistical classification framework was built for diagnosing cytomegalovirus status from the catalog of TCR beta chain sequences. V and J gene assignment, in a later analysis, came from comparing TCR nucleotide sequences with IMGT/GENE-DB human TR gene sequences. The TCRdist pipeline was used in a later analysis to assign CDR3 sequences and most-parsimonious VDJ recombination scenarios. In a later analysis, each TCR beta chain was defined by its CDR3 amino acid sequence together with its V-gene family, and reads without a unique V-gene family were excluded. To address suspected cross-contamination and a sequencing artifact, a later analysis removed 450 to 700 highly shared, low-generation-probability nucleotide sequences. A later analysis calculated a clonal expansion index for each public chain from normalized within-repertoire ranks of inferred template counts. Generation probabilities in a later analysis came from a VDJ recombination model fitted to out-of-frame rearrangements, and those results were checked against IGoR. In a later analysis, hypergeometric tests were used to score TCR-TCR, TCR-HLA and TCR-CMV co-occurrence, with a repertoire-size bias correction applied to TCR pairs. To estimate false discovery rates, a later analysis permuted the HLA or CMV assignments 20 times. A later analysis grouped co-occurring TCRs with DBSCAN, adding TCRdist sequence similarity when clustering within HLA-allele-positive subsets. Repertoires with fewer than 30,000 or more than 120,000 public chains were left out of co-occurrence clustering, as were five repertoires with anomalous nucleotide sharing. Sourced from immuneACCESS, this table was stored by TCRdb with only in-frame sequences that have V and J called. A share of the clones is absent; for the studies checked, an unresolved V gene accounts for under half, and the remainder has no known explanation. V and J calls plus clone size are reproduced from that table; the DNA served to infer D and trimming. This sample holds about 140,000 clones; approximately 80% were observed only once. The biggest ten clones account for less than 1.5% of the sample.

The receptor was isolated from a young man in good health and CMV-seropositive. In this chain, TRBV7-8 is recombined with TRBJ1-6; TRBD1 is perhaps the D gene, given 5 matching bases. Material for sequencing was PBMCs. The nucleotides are TGTGCCAGCAGCCGGCGGGAGACAGATAATTCACCCCTCCACTTT. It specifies CASSRRETDNSPLHF.